The clone carrying this T cell receptor (beta chain) was counted once. This record comes from a study of T cell changes during pregnancy in multiple sclerosis. This table comes from immunoSEQ multiplex PCR, and its TCRdb copy is limited to in-frame clones, with some not included. Among about 92,000 clones listed, about 92% were seen once. The germline gives CDR1 MNHEY, CDR2 SMNVEV (reference sequence). With 1 base clipped from V and 5 bases from J, the junction kept 5 bases outside the gene matches. This CDR3 comprises 15 residues. The chain has TRBV27 and TRBJ1-2; 9 nucleotides agree with TRBD1. The sequence derives from a female donor with multiple sclerosis, enrolled in a pregnancy study. Specimen: peripheral blood, collected in the first trimester of pregnancy. CDR3 nucleotide sequence: TGTGCCAGCAGTTTATATGCTGGACAGGGGTATGGCTACACCTTC. It encodes CASSLYAGQGYGYTF.